Listed here are 26 T cell receptor beta chains from one sample, sequenced in a study of breast tumors, draining lymph nodes, adjacent tissues. From the multiplex PCR reads, TCRdb called clonotypes with MiXCR, one entry per CDR3 protein. Here the sample spans 90,000 to 120,000 distinct CDR3 sequences, about 20% being singletons. Axillary draining lymph nodes of breast cancer patients supplied the node samples. Specimen: axillary lymph node tissue. The source of these receptors is a female donor with breast cancer. Some clones in this sample may be carry-over from other donors' samples.

In this sample, this clonotype turned up many times. The genes are TRBV30 and TRBJ2-3; perhaps TRBD2 as D (5 bases). Germline values: CDR1 GTSNPN, CDR2 SVGIG (reference sequence). V lost 4 bases and J 7 bases, leaving 12 bases between the germline ends. The CDR3 runs to 12 residues. The CDR3 region is CAWTAEGYTQYF. The CDR3 coding sequence is TGTGCCTGGACCGCAGAGGGCTATACGCAGTATTTT.

This clonotype came up many times. The chain uses TRBV10-3 and TRBJ1-2, with D perhaps matching TRBD1 (5 bases). The CDR3 covers 17 residues. The germline gives CDR1 ENHRY, CDR2 SYGVKD. Trimming left V 3 bases short and J 7 bases short, with 24 bases between. DNA for the CDR3: TGTGCCATCAGTGACGCCGTGGGGCCCAACGTTGGAGTTGGCTACACCTTC. Protein: CAISDAVGPNVGVGYTF.

This clonotype has at least ten counts. The genes are TRBV10-2 and TRBJ2-1; D possibly corresponds to TRBD1 (6 bases). The CDR3 is 13 residues long. With 5 bases removed from V and 2 bases from J, the gap between germline ends came to 7 bases. From germline, CDR1 is WSHSY and CDR2 SAAADI. The chain's CDR3 is CASSWDTYNEQFF. The CDR3 DNA is TGCGCCAGCAGTTGGGACACCTACAATGAGCAGTTCTTC.

This clonotype was counted between two and nine times. The chain is built from TRBV5-4 and TRBJ2-4, with 10 bases identical to TRBD1. The junction had 1 base not matched to a gene; V was cut back by 2 bases and J by 5 bases. CDR1 is SGHNT, CDR2 YYREEE, per germline (reference sequence). This CDR3 has 14 residues. CDR3 protein: CASSFDRGQNIQYF. The CDR3 DNA reads as TGTGCCAGCAGCTTCGACAGGGGGCAAAACATTCAGTACTTC.

Points on this clonotype: Since a much larger clone is just one base distant, this may be a read error. The gene calls are TRBV28 and TRBJ2-7, with 10 bases fitting TRBD2. CDR3 size: 13 residues. Germline V gives CDR1 MDHEN, CDR2 SYDVKM. CDR3 DNA: TGTGCCAGCAGGCCTAGCGGGAGCTACGGGCAGTACTTC. This sequence encodes CASRPSGSYGQYF.

As concerns this clonotype: Being one base from a much bigger clone, this may be a read error. The J gene is TRBJ2-3, the V gene TRBV5-4; 8 bases agree with TRBD1. CDR3 length equals 15 residues. Per germline, CDR1 SGHNT and CDR2 YYREEE (reference sequence). The CDR3 sequence: CASGFGQGQQNTQYF. CDR3 bases: TGTGCCAGCGGCTTCGGACAGGGACAACAAAATACGCAGTATTTT.

A few counts support this clonotype. This chain uses TRBV12-3 or TRBV12-4 with TRBJ2-3, with 9 bases aligning to TRBD1. This CDR3 comprises 14 residues. V lost 3 bases, J lost 6 bases, and 4 bases stayed unmatched. Written as DNA, the CDR3 is TGTGCCAGCAGTTTGGGGACAGGGTCCGATACGCAGTATTTT. It specifies CASSLGTGSDTQYF.

This clonotype showed up many times. This sequence joins TRBV5-6 and TRBJ1-3, with a weak D call TRBD1 (5 bases). The CDR3 spans 17 residues. Trimming shortened V by 0 bases and J by 4 bases, and 17 bases separated the two germline ends. In germline, CDR1 is SGHDT, CDR2 YYEEEE. The CDR3 here is CASSLGGRVLVGNTIYF. CDR3 DNA sequence: TGTGCCAGCAGCTTGGGGGGCAGGGTGCTTGTCGGAAACACCATATATTTT. The variable domain in full, completed from reference TRBV5-6 and TRBJ1-3, reads DAGVTQSPTHLIKTRGQQVTLRCSPKSGHDTVSWYQQALGQGPQFIFQYYEEEERQRGNFPDRFSGHQFPNYSSELNVNALLLGDSALYLCASSLGGRVLVGNTIYFGEGSWLTVV.

The V and J genes are TRBV7-9 and TRBJ2-7, with D possibly called TRBD1 or TRBD2 (5 bases each). V shed 1 base and J shed 0 bases, with 10 bases lying between them. CDR1 and CDR2 from the germline V gene are SEHNR and FQNEAQ (reference sequence). The CDR3 spans 15 residues. This CDR3 is CASSLGGVPSYEQYF. The CDR3 DNA is TGTGCCAGCAGCTTAGGAGGGGTACCCTCCTACGAGCAGTACTTC.

Ten or more counts support this clonotype. The chain uses TRBV7-9 and TRBJ2-6; the D gene is possibly TRBD1 (5 bases). The CDR3 contains 14 residues. V was cut by 5 bases and J by 0 bases, with 5 bases left in between. From germline, CDR1 is SEHNR and CDR2 FQNEAQ (reference sequence). The chain's CDR3 is CASSGHSGANVLTF. The DNA of the CDR3 is TGTGCCAGCAGCGGACACTCTGGGGCCAACGTCCTGACTTTC.

This clonotype has ten or more counts. The genes are TRBV6-5 and TRBJ2-7, with 10 nucleotides matching TRBD2. The V segment lost 4 bases and the J segment 3 bases; nucleotides outside the gene matches: 3. The germline V gene encodes CDR1 MNHEY and CDR2 SVGAGI. The CDR3 runs to 14 residues. This chain's CDR3 is CASSSAGGNYEQYF. In nucleotides, the CDR3 is TGTGCCAGCAGTTCAGCGGGAGGGAACTACGAGCAGTACTTC.

This clonotype was picked up many times. This chain joins TRBV20-1 and TRBJ2-3; D call uncertain. From germline, CDR1 is DFQATT and CDR2 SNEGSKA (reference sequence). CDR3 size: 14 residues. Trimming stripped 6 bases from V and 2 bases from J, with 15 bases between. The CDR3 spells CSARTISNTDTQYF. For the CDR3, the DNA is TGCAGTGCCCGGACGATCTCGAACACAGATACGCAGTATTTT.

This clonotype was picked up many times. The chain employs TRBV6-1 and TRBJ2-3; possible D gene TRBD1, 6 bases. Germline CDR1 reads MNHNS; CDR2 reads SASEGT. The CDR3 has 13 residues. Trimming cost V 5 bases and J 6 bases, with 12 bases left between them. Here the CDR3 DNA reads TGTGCCAGCAGTAGCAGGGGCCGGGATACGCAGTATTTT. It codes for CASSSRGRDTQYF.

The table lists this clonotype with many counts. The chain links TRBV5-1 to TRBJ2-1; D remains unclear. Between the trimmed V and J ends, which lost 0 bases and 7 bases, there was a span of 14 bases. The CDR3 contains 15 residues. In germline, CDR1 is SGHRS, CDR2 YFSETQ. The CDR3 DNA reads as TGCGCCAGCAGCTTGGAAGGCTACCAAGGGAATGAGCAGTTCTTC. Translating it yields CASSLEGYQGNEQFF. The whole variable domain, filled in from reference TRBV5-1 and TRBJ2-1, reads KAGVTQTPRYLIKTRGQQVTLSCSPISGHRSVSWYQQTPGQGLQFLFEYFSETQRNKGNFPGRFSGRQFSNSRSEMNVSTLELGDSALYLCASSLEGYQGNEQFFGPGTRLTVL.

This clonotype was observed many times. The rearrangement joins TRBV3-1 to TRBJ2-1; 9 bases line up with TRBD2. The CDR3 contains 15 residues. Trimming at V came to 4 bases and at J to 5 bases, leaving 6 bases not matched to a gene. Germline assignment: CDR1 LGHDT and CDR2 YNNKEL (reference sequence). The CDR3 DNA reads TGTGCCAGCAGCCTTAGCGGGAGAGGCCACAATGAGCAGTTCTTC. It translates to CASSLSGRGHNEQFF.

Many counts were recorded for this clonotype. The chain couples TRBV7-8 to TRBJ1-5, with 8 bases aligning to TRBD1. The CDR3 loop spans 15 amino acids. V was pared by 4 bases and J by 2 bases, with 4 bases of the junction left unmatched. From germline, CDR1 is SGHVS and CDR2 FQNEAQ. The CDR3 region has the DNA TGTGCCAGCAGCTCCCCGGACAGGGGCAATCAGCCCCAGCATTTT. This encodes CASSSPDRGNQPQHF.

This clonotype was counted ten times or more. V gene TRBV6-5 combines with J gene TRBJ2-7; 8 positions match TRBD1. The CDR3 runs to 15 residues. Per germline, CDR1 MNHEY and CDR2 SVGAGI. Trimming cost V 0 bases and J 4 bases; bases outside gene matches: 5. CDR3 nucleotides: TGTGCCAGCAGTTACTCCTGGACAGGGACATACGAGCAGTACTTC. This gives the protein CASSYSWTGTYEQYF.

This clonotype was found many times. The DNA for the CDR3 is TGTGCCAGCACCCTGGACAGGCCCCCAGATACGCAGTATTTT. Its translation: CASTLDRPPDTQYF. The chain links TRBV6-1 to TRBJ2-3, with 7 bases identical to TRBD1. The CDR3 covers 14 residues. Looked up from germline, CDR1 is MNHNS and CDR2 is SASEGT. V shed 7 bases, J shed 4 bases, and the junction held 8 bases outside the gene matches.

The sample holds many counts of this clonotype. The chain's CDR3 is CASSIHWQDTQYF. The CDR3 bases are TGTGCCAGCAGCATCCACTGGCAGGATACGCAGTATTTT. The chain combines TRBV7-2 with TRBJ2-3, with D hard to call. Per germline, CDR1 SGHTA and CDR2 FQGNSA. The CDR3 totals 13 residues. V lost 5 bases and J 6 bases, leaving 12 bases between the germline ends.

Concerning this clonotype itself: A read error is possible here, since a much larger clone lies one base away. The chain couples TRBV5-1 to TRBJ2-1; TRBD1 aligns across 7 bases. The germline V gene has CDR1 SGHRS and CDR2 YFSETQ. This CDR3 comprises 15 residues. The CDR3, as DNA: TGCGCCAGCAGCCCCAGACAGGGCCCCTACAATGAGAAGTTCTTC. Its protein product is CASSPRQGPYNEKFF.

This clonotype was counted ten times or more. J is TRBJ1-6 and V is TRBV27; D is undetermined. The CDR3 is made up of 13 amino acids. From germline, CDR1 is MNHEY and CDR2 SMNVEV (reference sequence). Trimming left V 3 bases short and J 12 bases short, with 12 bases between. In DNA form, the CDR3 reads TGTGCCAGCAGTTTGCGTGAGGAGAGACCCCTCCACTTT. It yields the protein CASSLREERPLHF.

As to this clonotype: This sequence may be a read error, since a much larger clone differs from it by one base. The CDR3 ends on some other residue instead of the conserved phenylalanine or tryptophan, so this is likely a read error. The chain uses TRBV19 and TRBJ1-5; unclear D gene. This CDR3 has 13 residues. V lost 7 bases and J lost 6, with 13 bases in between. Germline V lookup: CDR1 LNHDA, CDR2 SQIVND (reference sequence). CDR3 protein: CASTPRGAQPQHV. CDR3 DNA sequence: TGTGCCAGTACCCCTCGGGGAGCTCAGCCCCAGCATGTT.

This clonotype was detected ten times or more. The chain carries TRBV10-2 and TRBJ2-3, with D possibly being TRBD1 (5 bases). Per germline, CDR1 WSHSY and CDR2 SAAADI. The CDR3 loop spans 15 amino acids. Trimming left V 6 bases short and J 3 bases short, with 16 bases between. The CDR3: CASRLGLSATDTQYF. CDR3 nucleotides: TGCGCCAGCAGGTTGGGGCTATCGGCGACAGATACGCAGTATTTT.

This clonotype was recorded only once. Since a much larger clone is just one base distant, this may be a read error. V gene TRBV6-2 or TRBV6-3 combines with J gene TRBJ2-3; TRBD1 matches 9 bases. The CDR3 spans 14 residues. Germline values: CDR1 MNHEY, CDR2 SVGEGT. CDR3 residues: CASRRDRAIDTRYF. The CDR3 bases are TGTGCCAGCAGGCGGGACAGGGCCATAGATACGCGGTATTTT.

The rearrangement uses TRBV7-9 and TRBJ1-6; a weak D match, TRBD1 (5 bases). Germline values: CDR1 SEHNR, CDR2 FQNEAQ (reference sequence). The CDR3 has 17 amino acids. V was trimmed by 2 bases and J by 10 bases, leaving 21 bases between them. CDR3 region: CASSLHDYAGSESPLHF. Here the CDR3 DNA reads TGTGCCAGCAGCTTACACGATTATGCAGGGAGCGAATCACCCCTCCACTTT.

The gene calls are TRBV2 and TRBJ2-1; maybe TRBD2 (7 bases). From germline, CDR1 is SNHLY and CDR2 FYNNEI. V was cut by 3 bases and J by 7 bases, with 13 bases left in between. The CDR3 is made up of 14 amino acids. The DNA for the CDR3 is TGTGCCAGCAGTGATCGGGGGGCCAGAAATGAGCAGTTCTTC. Protein sequence: CASSDRGARNEQFF.